This T cell receptor beta chain is from a study of blood T cell repertoires in COVID-19. Study-level information: PBMCs, B-cell-depleted T cells, or T cells provided the cDNA or gDNA that made up the material.

The CDR3 runs to 15 residues. After removal of 6 bases from V and 4 bases from J, the junction contained 9 bases not matched to a gene. Per the germline V gene, CDR1 is SNHLY and CDR2 is FYNNEI. This clone showed up many times. Here immunoSEQ multiplex PCR was the method, and the copy in TCRdb shows in-frame clones only, minus some. The top ten clones hold about 10% of a sample with approximately 300,000 clones, 70% to 90% of them seen once. The TCR comes from a woman between 18 and 29 years old who had recovered from COVID-19. The rearrangement joins TRBV2 to TRBJ2-5, with 9 bases matching TRBD2. The sequenced material came from PBMCs or T cells enriched from blood (not recorded which). CDR3 nucleotide sequence: TGTGCCAGCAGCCCCCTTCTACTAGCGGGAGAGACCCAGTACTTC. This translates into CASSPLLLAGETQYF.